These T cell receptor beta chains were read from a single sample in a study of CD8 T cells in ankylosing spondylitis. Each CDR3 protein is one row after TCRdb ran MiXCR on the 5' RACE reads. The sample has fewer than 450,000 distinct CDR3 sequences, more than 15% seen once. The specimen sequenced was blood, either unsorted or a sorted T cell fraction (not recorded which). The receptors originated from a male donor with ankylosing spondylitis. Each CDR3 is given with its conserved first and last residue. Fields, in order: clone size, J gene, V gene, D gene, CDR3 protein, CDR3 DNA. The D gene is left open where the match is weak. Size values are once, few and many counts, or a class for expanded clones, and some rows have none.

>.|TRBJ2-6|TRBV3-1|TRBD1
CASTPNRGPGGANVLTF
TGTGCCAGCACCCCAAACAGGGGGCCTGGCGGGGCCAACGTCCTGACTTTC
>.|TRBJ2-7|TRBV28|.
CASPWPGTYEQYF
TGTGCCAGCCCTTGGCCAGGGACATACGAGCAGTACTTC
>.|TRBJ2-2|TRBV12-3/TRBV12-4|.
CASSYSKTGELFF
TGTGCCAGCAGTTATTCCAAAACCGGGGAGCTGTTTTTT
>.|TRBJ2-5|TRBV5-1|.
CASSLEGGPVRETQYF
TGCGCCAGCAGCTTGGAGGGGGGGCCGGTAAGAGAGACCCAGTACTTC
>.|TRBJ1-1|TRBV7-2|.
CASRPLPNTEAFF
TGTGCCAGCAGGCCGCTACCGAACACTGAAGCTTTCTTT
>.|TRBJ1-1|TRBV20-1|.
CSARKQGPNTEAFF
TGCAGTGCTAGAAAGCAGGGGCCAAACACTGAAGCTTTCTTT
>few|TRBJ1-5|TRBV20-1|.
CSATPGGGRAYQPQHF
TGCAGTGCTACTCCGGGGGGTGGAAGGGCTTATCAGCCCCAGCATTTT
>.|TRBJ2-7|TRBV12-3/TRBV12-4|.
CASSLGQLASYEQYF
TGTGCCAGCAGTTTAGGACAGTTAGCTTCCTACGAGCAGTACTTC
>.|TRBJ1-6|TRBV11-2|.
CASSSIPSPLHF
TGTGCCAGCAGCTCAATACCTTCACCCCTCCACTTT
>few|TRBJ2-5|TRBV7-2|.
CASSLESGFETQYF
TGTGCCAGCAGCTTAGAGTCGGGCTTTGAGACCCAGTACTTC
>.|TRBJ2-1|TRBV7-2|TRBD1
CASSLGPSTGTGRYNEQFF
TGTGCCAGCAGCTTAGGGCCCTCAACCGGGACAGGTCGATACAATGAGCAGTTCTTC
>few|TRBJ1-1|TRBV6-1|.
CASSRQSSSTEAFF
TGTGCCAGCTCGAGACAGTCATCGAGCACTGAAGCTTTCTTT
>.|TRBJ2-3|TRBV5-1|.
CASSLLPGATDTQYF
TGCGCCAGCAGCTTGCTCCCAGGGGCTACAGATACGCAGTATTTT
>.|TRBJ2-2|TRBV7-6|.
CATKRASVPGELFF
TGTGCCACAAAGCGGGCGAGTGTACCCGGGGAGCTGTTTTTT
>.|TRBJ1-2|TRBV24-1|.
CATSDPGVPYGYTF
TGTGCCACCAGTGATCCAGGGGTCCCCTATGGCTACACCTTC
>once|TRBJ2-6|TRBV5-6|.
CASTQTIGANVLTF
TGTGCCAGCACCCAGACGATTGGGGCCAACGTCCTGACTTTC
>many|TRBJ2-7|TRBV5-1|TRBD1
CASMFGTGGYEQYF
TGCGCCAGCATGTTCGGGACAGGGGGCTACGAGCAGTACTTC
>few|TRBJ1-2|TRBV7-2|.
CASSLDLRGINGYTF
TGTGCCAGCAGCTTAGACCTTAGGGGTATCAATGGCTACACCTTC
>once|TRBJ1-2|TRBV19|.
CASSAQAGADGYTF
TGTGCCAGTAGTGCCCAGGCGGGGGCTGATGGCTACACCTTC
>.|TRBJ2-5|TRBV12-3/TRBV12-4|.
CASSKTVQETQYF
TGTGCCAGCAGTAAGACAGTCCAAGAGACCCAGTACTTC
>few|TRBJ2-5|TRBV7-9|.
CASSPTSLVTQYF
TGTGCCAGCAGCCCGACTAGTTTGGTGACCCAGTACTTC
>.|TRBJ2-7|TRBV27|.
CASSYLGSSRSYEQYF
TGTGCCAGCAGTTACCTAGGGAGTAGTAGATCCTACGAGCAGTACTTC
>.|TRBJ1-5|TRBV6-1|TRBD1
CASRGGDRGNQPQHF
TGTGCCAGCAGGGGGGGGGACAGGGGCAATCAGCCCCAGCATTTT
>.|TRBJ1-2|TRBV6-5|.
CASSYSPGPSYTF
TGTGCCAGCAGTTACTCTCCGGGGCCGAGCTACACCTTC
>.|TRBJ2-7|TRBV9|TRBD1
CASSQAGGQAYEQYF
TGTGCCAGCAGCCAAGCAGGGGGACAAGCCTACGAGCAGTACTTC
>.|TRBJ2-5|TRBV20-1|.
CSVRGGQAQETQYF
TGCAGTGTCAGGGGGGGACAGGCACAAGAGACCCAGTACTTC
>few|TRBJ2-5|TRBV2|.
CASSEGRGPETQYF
TGTGCCAGCAGTGAAGGGCGCGGCCCAGAGACCCAGTACTTC
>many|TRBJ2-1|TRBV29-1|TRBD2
CSGRGSGSLNEQFF
TGCAGCGGGAGAGGTAGCGGGAGTCTGAATGAGCAGTTCTTC
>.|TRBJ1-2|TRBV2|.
CASHIGVTAGSGYTF
TGTGCCAGCCATATAGGGGTCACCGCGGGCAGCGGCTACACCTTC
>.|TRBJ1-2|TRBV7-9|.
CASSPKGVYGYTF
TGTGCCAGCAGCCCGAAGGGGGTGTATGGCTACACCTTC
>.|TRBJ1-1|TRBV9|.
CASSVGQMNTEAFF
TGTGCCAGCAGCGTAGGCCAAATGAACACTGAAGCTTTCTTT
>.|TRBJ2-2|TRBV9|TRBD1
CASSPQTGVRTGELFF
TGTGCCAGCAGCCCGCAGACAGGGGTTCGCACCGGGGAGCTGTTTTTT
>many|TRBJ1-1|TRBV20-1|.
CSARDDGYTEAFF
TGCAGTGCTAGAGATGACGGCTACACTGAAGCTTTCTTT
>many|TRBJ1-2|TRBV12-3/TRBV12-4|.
CASSFGSRGYTF
TGTGCCAGCAGTTTTGGTTCCCGGGGCTACACCTTC
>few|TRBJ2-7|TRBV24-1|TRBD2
CATSDPTSGKEGEQYF
TGTGCCACCAGTGATCCGACTAGCGGGAAGGAGGGCGAGCAGTACTTC
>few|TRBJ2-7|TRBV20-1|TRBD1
CSAHPGQGVISSYEQYF
TGCAGTGCTCACCCGGGACAGGGGGTTATTAGCTCCTACGAGCAGTACTTC
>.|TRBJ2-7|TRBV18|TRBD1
CASSPSGTGRFEQYF
TGTGCCAGCTCACCATCCGGGACAGGGAGGTTCGAGCAGTACTTC
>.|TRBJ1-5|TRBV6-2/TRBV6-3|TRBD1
CASSPGQGYDQPQHF
TGTGCCAGCAGTCCGGGACAGGGGTACGATCAGCCCCAGCATTTT
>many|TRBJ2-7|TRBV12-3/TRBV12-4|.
CASTTGFHEQYF
TGTGCCAGCACAACAGGGTTTCACGAGCAGTACTTC
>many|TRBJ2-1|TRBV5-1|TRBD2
CASSLGAGGVRNEQFF
TGCGCCAGCAGCTTGGGAGCGGGAGGAGTGAGGAATGAGCAGTTCTTC
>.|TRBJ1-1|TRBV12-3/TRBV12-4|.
CASSFRPNEAFF
TGTGCCAGCAGTTTTCGCCCGAATGAAGCTTTCTTT
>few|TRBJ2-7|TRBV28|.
CASFSPGVSYEQYF
TGTGCCAGCTTTTCACCGGGAGTATCCTACGAGCAGTACTTC
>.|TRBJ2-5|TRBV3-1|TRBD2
CASSQAGGIAGEETQYF
TGTGCCAGCAGCCAAGCGGGGGGAATAGCGGGAGAAGAGACCCAGTACTTC
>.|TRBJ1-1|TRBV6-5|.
CASSYSGGHPNTEAFF
TGTGCCAGCAGTTACTCGGGGGGGCACCCGAACACTGAAGCTTTCTTT
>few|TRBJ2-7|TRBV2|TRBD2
CASNRGLAGPYEQYF
TGTGCCAGCAACCGCGGACTAGCGGGTCCCTACGAGCAGTACTTC
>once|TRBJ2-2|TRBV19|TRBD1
CASTGQDHQNTGELFF
TGTGCCAGTACCGGACAGGATCACCAAAACACCGGGGAGCTGTTTTTT
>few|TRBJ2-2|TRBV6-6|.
CASKMANTGELFF
TGTGCCAGCAAAATGGCAAACACCGGGGAGCTGTTTTTT
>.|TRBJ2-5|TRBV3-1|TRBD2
CASSQAGGFQGTQYF
TGTGCCAGCAGCCAAGCCGGGGGGTTCCAAGGGACCCAGTACTTC
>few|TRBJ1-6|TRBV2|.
CASSDVSPARNSPLHF
TGTGCCAGCAGTGATGTTAGTCCAGCTCGTAATTCACCCCTCCACTTT
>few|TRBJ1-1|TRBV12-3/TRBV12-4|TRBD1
CASSDRGEAFF
TGTGCCAGCAGTGACAGGGGTGAAGCTTTCTTT
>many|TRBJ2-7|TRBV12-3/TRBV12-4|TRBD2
CASSSTSGWTYEQYF
TGTGCCAGCAGTTCGACTAGCGGGTGGACCTACGAGCAGTACTTC
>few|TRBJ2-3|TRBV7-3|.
CAQSLGLKDCTDTQYF
TGTGCCCAAAGCTTAGGGTTGAAAGATTGCACAGATACGCAGTATTTT
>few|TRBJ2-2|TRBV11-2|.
CASSRGRMNTGELFF
TGTGCCAGCAGCCGGGGCAGGATGAACACCGGGGAGCTGTTTTTT
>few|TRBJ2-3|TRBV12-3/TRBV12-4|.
CASSLRPGSTDTQYF
TGTGCCAGCAGTTTACGACCCGGGAGCACAGATACGCAGTATTTT
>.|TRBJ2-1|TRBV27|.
CASSFTGARGDNEQFF
TGTGCCAGCAGTTTCACAGGGGCGCGCGGGGACAATGAGCAGTTCTTC
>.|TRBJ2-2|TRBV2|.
CASSGMGVTGELFF
TGTGCCAGCAGTGGTATGGGGGTCACCGGGGAGCTGTTTTTT
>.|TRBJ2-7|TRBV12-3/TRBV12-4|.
CASSLRQGGRYEQYF
TGTGCCAGCAGTCTTCGACAGGGAGGACGATACGAGCAGTACTTC